The TCR beta chain described here comes from a study of blood T cells in healthy people across ages (dated by TCRdb to between 2014 and 2016). Regarding the complete study: In model experiments, template switching captured about one uniquely barcoded TCR beta cDNA molecule for every two T cells. Using deep sequencing normalized with unique cDNA molecular identifiers, the study measured how TCR beta repertoire diversity changes with age. The donors were split into four age groups: young (average around 15 years), middle-aged (nearly 40), aged (over 55) and long-lived (over 80). To avoid experimental bias, donors of different ages were randomly spread across the sequencing lanes. Two additional independent replicas of 1 million unique cDNA reads from the same blood draw were analyzed for two donors (one aged 18 to 29 and one aged 80 or older). The research as a whole found: Bulk unsorted PBMC profiling prevented conclusive comparison of naive and antigen-experienced compartments. The CMV infection status of donors was not known, potentially confounding age-related changes in expanded clonotypes. Estimates of total diversity from one million sequenced T cells were regarded as lower bounds and underestimates. Compared with the aged group, the long-lived group had more naive CD4+ T cells, fewer expanded clones and increased TCR diversity, a pattern suggesting age selection. Observed TCR beta diversity per million T cells fell roughly linearly with age, and a significant reduction was already apparent by age around 40. A strong correlation was found between observed TCR beta diversity and the percentage of naive T cells measured by flow cytometry.

A few counts support this clonotype. The antigen it binds to is not known. Base qualities are not at hand, and no much larger clone is one base apart. The protocol used for the library was 5' RACE. Sequenced using an Illumina HiSeq 2500. A second PCR of about 6 to 12 cycles was run with a J-beta primer mix and a sample-barcoded 5' primer. A unique molecular identifier was introduced onto each TCR beta cDNA molecule by a template-switch 5' adaptor carrying 12 random nucleotides. Each sample yielded at least 3 million CDR3-containing paired-end reads. First-strand cDNA was synthesized from all RNA with the Mint cDNA synthesis kit, primed by a TRBC-specific oligonucleotide. After uracil-DNA glycosylase treatment, a first 18-cycle PCR used universal primers M1SS and BC2_uni_R on all cDNA. In the authors' own workflow: For normalization, 1 million high-quality reads, each with a distinct molecular identifier, were randomly selected from each sample. Reads sharing molecular identifiers were discarded rather than binned into consensus sequences. MiTCR, set to a Q25 quality threshold and the strictest error-elimination algorithm, was used for CDR3 identification, clonotype clustering and error correction. A nonparametric unseen species model with Euler transformation was used to estimate a lower bound on total TCR beta diversity. The public reads were reanalyzed by TCRdb: fastp trimming at Q25, MiXCR alignment, in-frame beta chains only. Each CDR3 protein appears once, grouped with its most common genes and DNA. The V and J calls shown here were made by TCRdb, not taken from the authors' results. This sample lists under 800,000 distinct CDR3 sequences; approximately 21% were detected once. 3% to 4% of the sample is in the top ten clones.

The trim is 0 bases for V and 8 bases for J, with a gap of 13 bases between the germline ends. The CDR3 starts with the cysteine, ends with the phenylalanine, and has 15 residues. Just CDR3 DNA is preserved here, 45 bases in frame from base 1. CDR1 LGHNA and CDR2 YSLEER were looked up in the germline V gene. The roughly 39 donors, aged about 6 to 95 years, were systemically healthy Caucasian individuals from Russia. Each donor gave about 9.7 milliliters of peripheral blood, drawn into EDTA-treated Vacutainer tubes. Ficoll-Paque density-gradient centrifugation was used to isolate PBMCs, with at least 6 million obtained per sample. Total RNA, at least 6 micrograms per sample, was extracted from PBMCs with Trizol reagent. For every donor, flow cytometry on a PBMC aliquot measured the percentage of naive CD45RAhigh/CD27high T cells.

The origin of this receptor is a man in his sixties or seventies in good health. The V gene is TRBV4-3 and the J gene is TRBJ1-4, with a weak D call of TRBD1 (6 bases match). Sequencing used blood. CDR3 reads: CASSQETGRGEKLFF. The DNA is as follows: TGCGCCAGCAGCCAAGAGACAGGTCGAGGGGAAAAACTGTTTTTT.